Described below is a single T cell receptor (beta chain) sequence and its context. The target antigen is unknown. These data belong to a study of molecular identifiers for immune sequencing clone quantification. General study findings and limits: Over 98% of effector molecules, yet under 1% of naive-cell molecules, were held by clones above 20 RNA copies.

V lost 6 bases and J lost 8; bases outside the gene matches: 17. Germline V lookup: CDR1 MNHEY, CDR2 SVGEGT. The CDR3 extends over 17 amino acids. Listed TCR primers, together with previously described methods, were used for the bulk TCR libraries. TCRdb reanalysed the PCR reads using MiXCR and keeps one entry per CDR3 protein. The sample has more than 450,000 distinct CDR3 sequences, around a fifth seen once. Sorting was used to obtain naive CD8 T cells (CD8+CD4-CCR7+CD45RA+). The source of this sequence is a human donor in good health. Some libraries in this study had Jurkat cell RNA spiked in. The sample was naive CD8+ T cells from blood, with Jurkat cell RNA spiked in. Subset noted: FACS-sorted CD8+CD4-CCR7+CD45RA+ naive T cells. V usage is TRBV6-2 or TRBV6-3 and J usage is TRBJ1-4; the match to TRBD1 covers 8 bases. The CDR3 protein is CASRPASLTGALEKLFF. CDR3 DNA: TGTGCCAGCAGGCCAGCCTCTTTGACAGGGGCCCTGGAAAAACTGTTTTTT.